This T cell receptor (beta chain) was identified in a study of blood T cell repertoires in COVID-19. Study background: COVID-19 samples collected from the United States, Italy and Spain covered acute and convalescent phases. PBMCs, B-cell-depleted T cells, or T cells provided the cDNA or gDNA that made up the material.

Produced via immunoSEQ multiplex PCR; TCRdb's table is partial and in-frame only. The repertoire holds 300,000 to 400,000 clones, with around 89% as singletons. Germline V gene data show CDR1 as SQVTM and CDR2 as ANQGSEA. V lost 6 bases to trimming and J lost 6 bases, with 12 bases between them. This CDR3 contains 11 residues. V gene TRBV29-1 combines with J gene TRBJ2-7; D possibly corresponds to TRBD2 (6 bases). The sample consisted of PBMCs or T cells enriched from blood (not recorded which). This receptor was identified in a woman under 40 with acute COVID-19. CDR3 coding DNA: TGCAGCGTGAAAGGAGGGACCGAGCAGTACTTC. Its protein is CSVKGGTEQYF.